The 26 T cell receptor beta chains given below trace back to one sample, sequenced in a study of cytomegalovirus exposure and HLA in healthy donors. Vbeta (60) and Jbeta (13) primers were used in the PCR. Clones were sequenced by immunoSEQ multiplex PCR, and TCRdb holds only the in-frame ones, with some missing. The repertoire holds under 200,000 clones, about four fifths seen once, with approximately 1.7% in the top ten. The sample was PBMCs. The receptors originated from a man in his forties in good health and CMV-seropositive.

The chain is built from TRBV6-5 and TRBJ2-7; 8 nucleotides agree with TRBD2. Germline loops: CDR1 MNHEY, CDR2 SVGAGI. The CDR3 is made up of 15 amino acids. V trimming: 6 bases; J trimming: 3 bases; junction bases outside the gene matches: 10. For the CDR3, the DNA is TGTGCCAGCAGCCCCCAGGGACTAGGGGTCTACGAGCAGTACTTC. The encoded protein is CASSPQGLGVYEQYF.

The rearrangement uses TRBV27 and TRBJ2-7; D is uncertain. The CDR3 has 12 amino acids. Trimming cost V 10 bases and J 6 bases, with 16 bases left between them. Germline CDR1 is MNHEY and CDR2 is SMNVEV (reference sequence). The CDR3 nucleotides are TGTGCCACCAGGAACCTACGCCTCGAGCAGTACTTC. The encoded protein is CATRNLRLEQYF.

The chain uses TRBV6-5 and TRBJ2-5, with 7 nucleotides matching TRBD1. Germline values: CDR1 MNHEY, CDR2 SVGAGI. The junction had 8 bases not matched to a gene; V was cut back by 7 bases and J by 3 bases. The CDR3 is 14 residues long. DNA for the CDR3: TGTGCCAGCACCAAGGGACAGTGGGAAGAGACCCAGTACTTC. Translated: CASTKGQWEETQYF.

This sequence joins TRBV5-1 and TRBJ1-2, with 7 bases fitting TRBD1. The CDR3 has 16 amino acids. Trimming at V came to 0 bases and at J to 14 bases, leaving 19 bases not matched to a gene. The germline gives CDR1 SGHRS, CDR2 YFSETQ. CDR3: CASSLDALGTEPLRTF. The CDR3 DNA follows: TGCGCCAGCAGCTTGGATGCGCTCGGGACAGAGCCACTGCGTACCTTC.

Here the CDR3 reads CASSQTSSRVYTGELFF. The DNA of the CDR3 is TGCGCCAGCAGCCAAACCTCTTCCCGAGTCTACACCGGGGAGCTGTTTTTT. The genes are TRBV4-1 and TRBJ2-2; D gene ambiguous. The V end lost 2 bases, the J end lost 3 bases, and 16 bases lay between the germline ends. The CDR3 covers 17 residues. Germline-derived CDR1 and CDR2 are MGHRA and YSYEKL.

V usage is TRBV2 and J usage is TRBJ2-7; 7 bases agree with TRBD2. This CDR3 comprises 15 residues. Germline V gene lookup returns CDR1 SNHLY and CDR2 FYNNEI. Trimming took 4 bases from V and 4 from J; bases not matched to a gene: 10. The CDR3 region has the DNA TGTGCCAGCAGTGGCGAGGTAGCGGGCACTTACGAGCAGTACTTC. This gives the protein CASSGEVAGTYEQYF.

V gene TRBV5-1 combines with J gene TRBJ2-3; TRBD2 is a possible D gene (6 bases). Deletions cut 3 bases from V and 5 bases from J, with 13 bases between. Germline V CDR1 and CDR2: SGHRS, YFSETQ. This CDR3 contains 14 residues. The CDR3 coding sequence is TGCGCCAGCAGCTCAGGAGGGAGGATAGATACGCAGTATTTT. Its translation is CASSSGGRIDTQYF.

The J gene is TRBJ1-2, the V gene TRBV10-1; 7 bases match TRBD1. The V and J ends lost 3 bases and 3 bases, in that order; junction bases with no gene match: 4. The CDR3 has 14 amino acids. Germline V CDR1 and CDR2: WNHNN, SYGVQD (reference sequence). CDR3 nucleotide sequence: TGCGCCAGCAGTGAAGGGACAGACGACTATGGCTACACCTTC. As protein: CASSEGTDDYGYTF.

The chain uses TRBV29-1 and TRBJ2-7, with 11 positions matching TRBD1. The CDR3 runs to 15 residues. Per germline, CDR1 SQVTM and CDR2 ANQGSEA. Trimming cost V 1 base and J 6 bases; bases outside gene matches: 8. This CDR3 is CSVEVDGTGGFEQYF. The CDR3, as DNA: TGCAGCGTTGAAGTAGATGGGACAGGGGGGTTCGAGCAGTACTTC.

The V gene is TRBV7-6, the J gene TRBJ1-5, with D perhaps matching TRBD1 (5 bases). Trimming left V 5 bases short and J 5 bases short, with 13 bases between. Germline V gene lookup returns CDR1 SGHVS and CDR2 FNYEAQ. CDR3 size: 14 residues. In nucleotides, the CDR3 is TGTGCCAGCAGCCCGGGGGGAGGCCATCAGCCCCAGCATTTT. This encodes CASSPGGGHQPQHF.

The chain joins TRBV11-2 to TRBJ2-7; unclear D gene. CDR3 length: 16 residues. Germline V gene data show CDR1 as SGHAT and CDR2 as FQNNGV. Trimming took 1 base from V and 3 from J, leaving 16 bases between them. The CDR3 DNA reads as TGTGCCAGCAGCTTAGCCGGCCAGCGAGTTTTCTACGAGCAGTACTTC. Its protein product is CASSLAGQRVFYEQYF.

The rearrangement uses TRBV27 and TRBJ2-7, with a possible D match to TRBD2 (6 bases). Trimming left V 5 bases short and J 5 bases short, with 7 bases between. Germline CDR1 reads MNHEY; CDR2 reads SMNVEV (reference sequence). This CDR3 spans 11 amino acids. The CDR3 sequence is CASSRGNEQYF. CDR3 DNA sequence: TGTGCCAGCAGTCGGGGGAACGAGCAGTACTTC.

The CDR3 spells CASSPKGGGYGYTF. In DNA, the CDR3 is TGTGCCAGCAGCCCCAAGGGGGGGGGCTATGGCTACACCTTC. The chain carries TRBV5-8 and TRBJ1-2, with TRBD1 as a possible D gene (6 bases). The V gene's germline CDR1 is SGHTS and CDR2 YDEGEE. This CDR3 spans 14 amino acids. V lost 4 bases to trimming and J lost 4 bases, with 14 bases between them.

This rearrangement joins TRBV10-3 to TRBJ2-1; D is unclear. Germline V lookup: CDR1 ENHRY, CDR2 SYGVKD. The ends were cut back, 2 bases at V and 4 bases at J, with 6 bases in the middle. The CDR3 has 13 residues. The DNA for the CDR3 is TGTGCCATCAGTGAGGGCACGTACAATGAGCAGTTCTTC. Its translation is CAISEGTYNEQFF.

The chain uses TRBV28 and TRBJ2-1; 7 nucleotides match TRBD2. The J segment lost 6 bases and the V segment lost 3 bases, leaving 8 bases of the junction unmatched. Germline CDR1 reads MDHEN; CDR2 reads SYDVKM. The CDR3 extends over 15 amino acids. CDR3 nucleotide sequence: TGTGCCAGCAGTTTTGGGTGGGAGGGCCGCAATGAGCAGTTCTTC. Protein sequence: CASSFGWEGRNEQFF.

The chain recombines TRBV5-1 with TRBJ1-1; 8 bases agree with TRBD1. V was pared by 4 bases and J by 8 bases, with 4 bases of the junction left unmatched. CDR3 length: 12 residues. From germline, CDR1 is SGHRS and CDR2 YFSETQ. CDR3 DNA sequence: TGCGCCAGCAGCCGTGGGGACAGGGAAGCTTTCTTT. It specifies CASSRGDREAFF.

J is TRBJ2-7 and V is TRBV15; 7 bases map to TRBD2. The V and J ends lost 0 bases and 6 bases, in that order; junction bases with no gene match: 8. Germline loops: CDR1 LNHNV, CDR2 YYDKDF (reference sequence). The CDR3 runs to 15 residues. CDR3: CATSRDPGAGAEQYF. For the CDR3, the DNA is TGTGCCACCAGCAGAGACCCTGGTGCGGGAGCCGAGCAGTACTTC.

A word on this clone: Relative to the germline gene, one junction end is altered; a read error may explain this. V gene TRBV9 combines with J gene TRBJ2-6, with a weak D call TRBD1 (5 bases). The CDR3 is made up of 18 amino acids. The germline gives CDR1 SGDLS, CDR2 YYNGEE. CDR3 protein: CASSVGPGLPSGANGLTF. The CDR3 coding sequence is TGTGCCAGCAGCGTAGGTCCAGGGCTTCCCTCTGGGGCCAACGGCCTGACTTTC.

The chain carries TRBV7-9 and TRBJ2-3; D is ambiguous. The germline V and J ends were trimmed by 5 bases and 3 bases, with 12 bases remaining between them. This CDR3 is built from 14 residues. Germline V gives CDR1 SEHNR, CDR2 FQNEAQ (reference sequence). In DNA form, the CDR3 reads TGTGCCAGCAGCAACCCGTCGAGGACAGATACGCAGTATTTT. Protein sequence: CASSNPSRTDTQYF. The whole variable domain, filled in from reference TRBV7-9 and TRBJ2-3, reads DTGVSQNPRHKITKRGQNVTFRCDPISEHNRLYWYRQTLGQGPEFLTYFQNEAQLEKSRLLSDRFSAERPKGSFSTLEIQRTEQGDSAMYLCASSNPSRTDTQYFGPGTRLTVL.

CDR3 nucleotide sequence: TGTGCCAGCAGCTTAGACCTCGGGGGGCCTAGCTATGGCTACACCTTC. Encoded protein: CASSLDLGGPSYGYTF. The rearrangement joins TRBV7-6 to TRBJ1-2; D is perhaps TRBD1 (6 bases). V was trimmed by 1 base and J by 4 bases, leaving 16 bases between them. The CDR3 has 16 residues. Germline V gene lookup returns CDR1 SGHVS and CDR2 FNYEAQ.

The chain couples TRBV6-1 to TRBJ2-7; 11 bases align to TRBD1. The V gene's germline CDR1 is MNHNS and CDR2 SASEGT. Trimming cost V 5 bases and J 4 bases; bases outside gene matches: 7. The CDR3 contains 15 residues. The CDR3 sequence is CASSSRDRGLYEQYF. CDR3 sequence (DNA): TGTGCCAGCAGTTCCCGGGACAGGGGGTTGTACGAGCAGTACTTC.

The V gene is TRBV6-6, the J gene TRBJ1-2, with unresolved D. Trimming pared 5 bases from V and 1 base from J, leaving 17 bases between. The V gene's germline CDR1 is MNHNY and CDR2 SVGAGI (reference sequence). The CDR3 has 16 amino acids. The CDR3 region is CASSRAPRTDNYGYTF. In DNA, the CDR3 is TGTGCCAGCAGTCGAGCCCCCCGGACTGATAACTATGGCTACACCTTC.

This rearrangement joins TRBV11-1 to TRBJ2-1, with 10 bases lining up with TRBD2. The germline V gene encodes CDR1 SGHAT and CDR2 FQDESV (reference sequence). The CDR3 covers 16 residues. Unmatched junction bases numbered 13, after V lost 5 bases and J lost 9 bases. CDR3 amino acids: CASSLMLLAGVGEQFF. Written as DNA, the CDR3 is TGTGCCAGCAGCCTCATGCTTCTAGCGGGAGTTGGTGAGCAGTTCTTC.

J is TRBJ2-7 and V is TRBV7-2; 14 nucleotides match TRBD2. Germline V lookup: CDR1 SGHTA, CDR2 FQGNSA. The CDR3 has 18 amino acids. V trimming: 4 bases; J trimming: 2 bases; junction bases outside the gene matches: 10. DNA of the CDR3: TGTGCCAGCAGCTCCCGAAGACTAGCGGGAGGGCTAACCTACGAGCAGTACTTC. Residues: CASSSRRLAGGLTYEQYF.

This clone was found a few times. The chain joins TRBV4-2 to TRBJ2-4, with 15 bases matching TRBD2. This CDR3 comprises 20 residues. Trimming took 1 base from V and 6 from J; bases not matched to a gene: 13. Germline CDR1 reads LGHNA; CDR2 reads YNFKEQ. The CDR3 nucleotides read TGTGCCAGCAGCCAAGGCACCCTTCGGACTAGCGGGAGGGGGGTAAACATTCAGTACTTC. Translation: CASSQGTLRTSGRGVNIQYF.

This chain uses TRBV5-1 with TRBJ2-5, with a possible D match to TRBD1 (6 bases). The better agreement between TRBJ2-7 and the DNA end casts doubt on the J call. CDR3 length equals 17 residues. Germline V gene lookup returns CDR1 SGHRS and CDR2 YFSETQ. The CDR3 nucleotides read TGCGCCAGCAGCTCCCAACCCCCGGGACAAAGCCCATACGAGCAGTACTTC. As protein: CASSSQPPGQSPYEQYF.